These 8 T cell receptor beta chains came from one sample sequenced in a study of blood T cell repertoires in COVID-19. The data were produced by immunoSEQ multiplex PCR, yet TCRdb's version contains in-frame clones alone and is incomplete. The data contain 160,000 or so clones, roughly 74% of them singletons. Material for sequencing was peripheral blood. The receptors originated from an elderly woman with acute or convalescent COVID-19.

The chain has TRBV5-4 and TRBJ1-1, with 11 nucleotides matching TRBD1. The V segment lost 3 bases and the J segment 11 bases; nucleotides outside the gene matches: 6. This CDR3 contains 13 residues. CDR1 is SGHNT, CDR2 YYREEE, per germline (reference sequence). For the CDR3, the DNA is TGTGCCAGCAGCTCCGGACAGGGGGCTTATGCTTTCTTT. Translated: CASSSGQGAYAFF.

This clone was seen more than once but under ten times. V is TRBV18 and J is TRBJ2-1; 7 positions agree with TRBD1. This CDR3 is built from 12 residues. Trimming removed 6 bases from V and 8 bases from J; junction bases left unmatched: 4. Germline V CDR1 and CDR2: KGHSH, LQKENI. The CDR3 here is CASSRTGDEQFF. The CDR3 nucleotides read TGTGCCAGCTCCCGGACAGGCGATGAGCAGTTCTTC.

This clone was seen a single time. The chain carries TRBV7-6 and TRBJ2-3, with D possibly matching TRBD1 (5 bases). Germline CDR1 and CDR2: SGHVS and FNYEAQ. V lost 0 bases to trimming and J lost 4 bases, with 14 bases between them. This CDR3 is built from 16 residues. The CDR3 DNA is TGTGCCAGCAGCTTAGCGGCGGCAGGGAAGGCAGATACGCAGTATTTT. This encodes CASSLAAAGKADTQYF.

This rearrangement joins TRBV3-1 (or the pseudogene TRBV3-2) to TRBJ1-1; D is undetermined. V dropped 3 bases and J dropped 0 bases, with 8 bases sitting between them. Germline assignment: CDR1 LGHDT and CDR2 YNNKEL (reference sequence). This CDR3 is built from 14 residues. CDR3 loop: CASSHPGMNTEAFF. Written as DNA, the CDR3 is TGTGCCAGCAGCCATCCGGGGATGAACACTGAAGCTTTCTTT.

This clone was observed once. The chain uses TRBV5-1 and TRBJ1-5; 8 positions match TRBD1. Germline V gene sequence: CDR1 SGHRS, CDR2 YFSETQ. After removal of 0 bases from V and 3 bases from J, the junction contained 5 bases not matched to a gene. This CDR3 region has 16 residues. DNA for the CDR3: TGCGCCAGCAGCTTGGGGACAGGGTCAACCAATCAGCCCCAGCATTTT. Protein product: CASSLGTGSTNQPQHF.

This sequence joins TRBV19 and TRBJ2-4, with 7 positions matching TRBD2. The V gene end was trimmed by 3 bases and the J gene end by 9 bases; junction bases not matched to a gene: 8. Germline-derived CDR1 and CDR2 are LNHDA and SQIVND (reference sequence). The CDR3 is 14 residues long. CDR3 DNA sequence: TGTGCCAGTAGTATGGGGAGGGGTTACATCATTCAGTACTTC. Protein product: CASSMGRGYIIQYF. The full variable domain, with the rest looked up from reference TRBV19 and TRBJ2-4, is DGGITQSPKYLFRKEGQNVTLSCEQNLNHDAMYWYRQDPGQGLRLIYYSQIVNDFQKGDIAEGYSVSREKKESFPLTVTSAQKNPTAFYLCASSMGRGYIIQYFGAGTRLSVL.

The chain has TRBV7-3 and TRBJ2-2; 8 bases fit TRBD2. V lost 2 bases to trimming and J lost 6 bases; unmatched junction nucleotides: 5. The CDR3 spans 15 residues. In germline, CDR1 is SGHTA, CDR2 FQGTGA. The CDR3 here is CASSLGLAGAGELFF. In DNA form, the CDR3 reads TGTGCCAGCAGCTTAGGGCTAGCGGGCGCCGGGGAGCTGTTTTTT. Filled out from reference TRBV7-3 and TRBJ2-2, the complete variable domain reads GAGVSQTPSNKVTEKGKYVELRCDPISGHTALYWYRQSLGQGPEFLIYFQGTGAADDSGLPNDRFFAVRPEGSVSTLKIQRTERGDSAVYLCASSLGLAGAGELFFGEGSRLTVL.

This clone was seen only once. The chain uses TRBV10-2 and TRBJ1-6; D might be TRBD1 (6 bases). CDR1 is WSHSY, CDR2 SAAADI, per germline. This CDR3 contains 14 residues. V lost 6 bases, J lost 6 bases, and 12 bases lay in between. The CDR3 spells CASSGQQLNSPLHF. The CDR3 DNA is TGCGCCAGCAGCGGACAGCAACTTAATTCACCCCTCCACTTT.